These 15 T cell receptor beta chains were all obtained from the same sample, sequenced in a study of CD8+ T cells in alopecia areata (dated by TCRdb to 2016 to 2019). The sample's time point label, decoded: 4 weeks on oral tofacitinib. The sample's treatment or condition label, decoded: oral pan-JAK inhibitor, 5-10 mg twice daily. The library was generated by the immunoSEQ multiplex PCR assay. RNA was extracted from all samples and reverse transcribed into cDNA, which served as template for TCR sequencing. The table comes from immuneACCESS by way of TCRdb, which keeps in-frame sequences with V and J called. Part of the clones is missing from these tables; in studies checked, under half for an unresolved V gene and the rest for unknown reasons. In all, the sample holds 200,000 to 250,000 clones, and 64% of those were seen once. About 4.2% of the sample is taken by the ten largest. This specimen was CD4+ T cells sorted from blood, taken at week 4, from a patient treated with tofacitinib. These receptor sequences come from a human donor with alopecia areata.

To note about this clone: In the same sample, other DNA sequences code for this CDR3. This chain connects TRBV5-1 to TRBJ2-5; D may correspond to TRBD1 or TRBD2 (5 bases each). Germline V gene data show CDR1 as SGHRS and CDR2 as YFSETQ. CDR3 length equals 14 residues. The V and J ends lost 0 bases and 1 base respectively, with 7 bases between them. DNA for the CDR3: TGCGCCAGCAGCTTGGCGGGGACCCAAGAGACCCAGTACTTC. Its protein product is CASSLAGTQETQYF. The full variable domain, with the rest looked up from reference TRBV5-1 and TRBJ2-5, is KAGVTQTPRYLIKTRGQQVTLSCSPISGHRSVSWYQQTPGQGLQFLFEYFSETQRNKGNFPGRFSGRQFSNSRSEMNVSTLELGDSALYLCASSLAGTQETQYFGPGTRLLVL.

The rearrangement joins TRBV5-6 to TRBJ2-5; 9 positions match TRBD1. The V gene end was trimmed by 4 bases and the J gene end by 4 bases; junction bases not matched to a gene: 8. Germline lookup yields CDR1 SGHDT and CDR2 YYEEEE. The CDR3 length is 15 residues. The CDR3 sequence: CASSETGGKGETQYF. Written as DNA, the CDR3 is TGTGCCAGCAGCGAGACAGGGGGGAAAGGAGAGACCCAGTACTTC.

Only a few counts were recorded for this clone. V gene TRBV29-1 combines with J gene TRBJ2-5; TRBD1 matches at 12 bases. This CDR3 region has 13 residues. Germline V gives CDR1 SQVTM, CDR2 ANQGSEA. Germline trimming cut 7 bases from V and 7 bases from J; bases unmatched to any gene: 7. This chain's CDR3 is CSERDRGLGTQYF. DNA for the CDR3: TGCAGCGAGAGGGACAGGGGGCTTGGGACCCAGTACTTC.

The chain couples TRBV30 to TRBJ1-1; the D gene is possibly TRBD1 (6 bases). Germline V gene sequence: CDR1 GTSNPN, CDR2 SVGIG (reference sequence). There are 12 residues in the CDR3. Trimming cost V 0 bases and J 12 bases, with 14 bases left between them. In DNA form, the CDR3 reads TGTGCCTGGAGTGTGACAGGCCGACGACCTTTCTTT. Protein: CAWSVTGRRPFF.

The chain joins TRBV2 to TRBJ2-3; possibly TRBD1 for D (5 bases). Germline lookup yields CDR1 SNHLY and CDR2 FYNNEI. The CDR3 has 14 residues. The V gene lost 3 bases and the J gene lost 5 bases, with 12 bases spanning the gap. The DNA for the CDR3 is TGTGCCAGCAGTGACAGGGTCGGTGGAGATACGCAGTATTTT. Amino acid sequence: CASSDRVGGDTQYF.

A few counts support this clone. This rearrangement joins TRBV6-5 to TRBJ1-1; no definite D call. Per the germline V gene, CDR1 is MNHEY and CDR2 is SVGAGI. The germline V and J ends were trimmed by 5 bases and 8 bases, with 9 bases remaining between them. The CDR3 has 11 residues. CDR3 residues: CASSPPGEAFF. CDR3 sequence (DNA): TGTGCCAGCAGTCCACCAGGCGAAGCTTTCTTT.

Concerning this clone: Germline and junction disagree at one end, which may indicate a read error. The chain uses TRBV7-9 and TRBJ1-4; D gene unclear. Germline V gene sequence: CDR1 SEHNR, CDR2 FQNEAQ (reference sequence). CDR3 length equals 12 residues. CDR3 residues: CASSSQTFPTIF. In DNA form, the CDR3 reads TGTGCCAGCAGCTCACAGACATTCCCGACGATTTTT.

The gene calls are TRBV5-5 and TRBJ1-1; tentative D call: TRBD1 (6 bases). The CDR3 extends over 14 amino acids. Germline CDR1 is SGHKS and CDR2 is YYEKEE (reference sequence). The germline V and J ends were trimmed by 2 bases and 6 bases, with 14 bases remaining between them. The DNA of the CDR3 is TGTGCCAGCAGCTTTAGCGCAGGGGCCGCTGAAGCTTTCTTT. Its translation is CASSFSAGAAEAFF.

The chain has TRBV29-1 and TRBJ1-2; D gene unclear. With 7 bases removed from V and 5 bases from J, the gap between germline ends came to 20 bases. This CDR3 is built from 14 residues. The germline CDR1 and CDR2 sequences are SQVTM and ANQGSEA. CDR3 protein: CSASLQELGYGYTF. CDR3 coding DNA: TGCAGCGCCAGTCTCCAGGAATTAGGGTATGGCTACACCTTC.

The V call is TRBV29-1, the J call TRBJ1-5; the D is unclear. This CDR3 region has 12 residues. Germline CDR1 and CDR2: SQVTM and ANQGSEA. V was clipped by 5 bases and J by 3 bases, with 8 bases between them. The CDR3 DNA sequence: TGCAGCGTTAGGGAGTTCAATCAGCCCCAGCATTTT. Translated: CSVREFNQPQHF. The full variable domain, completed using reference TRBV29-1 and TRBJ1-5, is SAVISQKPSRDICQRGTSLTIQCQVDSQVTMMFWYRQQPGQSLTLIATANQGSEATYESGFVIDKFPISRPNLTFSTLTVSNMSPEDSSIYLCSVREFNQPQHFGDGTRLSIL.

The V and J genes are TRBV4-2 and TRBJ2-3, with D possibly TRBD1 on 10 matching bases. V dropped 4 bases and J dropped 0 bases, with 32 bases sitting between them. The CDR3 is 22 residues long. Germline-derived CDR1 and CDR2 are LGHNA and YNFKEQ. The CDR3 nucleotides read TGTGCCAGCAGCCCGGGACAGGGGAGCGGCGGGGGGGAAGGCACTAGCACAGATACGCAGTATTTT. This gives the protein CASSPGQGSGGGEGTSTDTQYF.

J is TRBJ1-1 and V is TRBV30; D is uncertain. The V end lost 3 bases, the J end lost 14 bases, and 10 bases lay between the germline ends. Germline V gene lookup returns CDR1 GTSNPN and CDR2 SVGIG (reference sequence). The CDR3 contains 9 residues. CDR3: CAWREIQFF. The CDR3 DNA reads TGTGCCTGGAGGGAGATACAGTTCTTT.

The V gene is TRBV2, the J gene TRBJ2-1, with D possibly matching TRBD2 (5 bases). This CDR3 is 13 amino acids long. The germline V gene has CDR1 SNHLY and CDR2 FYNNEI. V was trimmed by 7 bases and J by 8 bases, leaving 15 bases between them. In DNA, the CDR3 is TGTGCCAGCAACGTTATTCCCGGGGATGAGCAGTTCTTC. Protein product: CASNVIPGDEQFF. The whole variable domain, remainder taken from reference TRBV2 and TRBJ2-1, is EPEVTQTPSHQVTQMGQEVILRCVPISNHLYFYWYRQILGQKVEFLVSFYNNEISEKSEIFDDQFSVERPDGSNFTLKIRSTKLEDSAMYFCASNVIPGDEQFFGPGTRLTVL.

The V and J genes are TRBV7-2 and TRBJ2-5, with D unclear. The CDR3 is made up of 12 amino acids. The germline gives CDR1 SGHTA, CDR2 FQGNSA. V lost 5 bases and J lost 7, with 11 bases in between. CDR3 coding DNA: TGTGCCAGCAGCCCGCCCGGCAGGACCCAGTACTTC. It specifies CASSPPGRTQYF. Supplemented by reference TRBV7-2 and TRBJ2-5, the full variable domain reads GAGVSQSPSNKVTEKGKDVELRCDPISGHTALYWYRQSLGQGLEFLIYFQGNSAPDKSGLPSDRFSAERTGGSVSTLTIQRTQQEDSAVYLCASSPPGRTQYFGPGTRLLVL.

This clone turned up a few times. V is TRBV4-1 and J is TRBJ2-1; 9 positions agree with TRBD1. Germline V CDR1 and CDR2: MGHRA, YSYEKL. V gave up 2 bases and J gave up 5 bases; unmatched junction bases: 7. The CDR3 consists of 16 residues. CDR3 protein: CASSQRDREPHNEQFF. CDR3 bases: TGCGCCAGCAGCCAACGGGACAGGGAGCCCCACAATGAGCAGTTCTTC.